The 29 T cell receptor beta chains below were found in one sample sequenced in a study of identical twins. TCRdb independently ran MiXCR on the 5' RACE reads; one entry per CDR3 protein. Of hundreds of thousands of distinct CDR3 sequences in the sample, 8.5% to 9.5% were seen once. This sample was also put to use in a study of yellow fever vaccine responses in identical twins.

Sequencing was done on a sample of PBMCs. The receptors originated from a woman younger than 30 in good health.

This chain connects TRBV7-2 to TRBJ1-1, with a weak D call TRBD1 (5 bases). V was pared by 2 bases and J by 5 bases, with 15 bases between. The CDR3 contains 15 residues. Germline V gene data show CDR1 as SGHTA and CDR2 as FQGNSA. CDR3 loop: CASSLKWGGGTEAFF. The CDR3 DNA sequence: TGTGCCAGCAGCTTAAAATGGGGGGGAGGAACTGAAGCTTTCTTT.

This clonotype was observed a few times. This rearrangement joins TRBV7-3 to TRBJ2-2; 7 bases agree with TRBD2. CDR1 SGHTA and CDR2 FQGTGA come from the germline V gene. V trimming: 5 bases; J trimming: 7 bases; junction bases outside the gene matches: 16. The CDR3 contains 17 residues. CDR3 nucleotides: TGTGCCAGCAGCCCCCGCGTCCAGGGAGGGATGATCGGGGAGCTGTTTTTT. Its translation is CASSPRVQGGMIGELFF.

There are many counts of this clonotype. At one end, the junction sequence differs from germline, possibly due to a read error. The V gene is TRBV28, the J gene TRBJ2-7; D might be TRBD2 (5 bases). The CDR3 extends over 13 amino acids. In germline, CDR1 is MDHEN, CDR2 SYDVKM. CDR3 amino acids: CASSLLGGYEQYF. In DNA, the CDR3 is TGTGCCAGCAGCTTATTAGGCGGGTACGAGCAGTACTTC.

This clonotype was observed a handful of times. The chain has TRBV29-1 and TRBJ2-6; D not resolved. The V gene lost 1 base and the J gene lost 0 bases, with 10 bases spanning the gap. CDR3 length: 16 amino acids. Germline CDR1 is SQVTM and CDR2 is ANQGSEA. CDR3 sequence (DNA): TGCAGCGTTGAAGTTAGGAAGAACTCTGGGGCCAACGTCCTGACTTTC. It codes for CSVEVRKNSGANVLTF.

This clonotype was counted ten times or more. The J gene is TRBJ2-4, the V gene TRBV15; tentative D call: TRBD1 (5 bases). CDR3 length equals 17 residues. The V end lost 1 base, the J end lost 0 bases, and 13 bases lay between the germline ends. CDR1 is LNHNV, CDR2 YYDKDF, per germline (reference sequence). CDR3 loop: CATSRADTGTAKNIQYF. As DNA, the CDR3 is TGTGCCACCAGCAGAGCTGACACAGGTACAGCCAAAAACATTCAGTACTTC. The complete variable domain, with remaining parts taken from reference TRBV15 and TRBJ2-4, reads DAMVIQNPRYQVTQFGKPVTLSCSQTLNHNVMYWYQQKSSQAPKLLFHYYDKDFNNEADTPDNFQSRRPNTSFCFLDIRSPGLGDTAMYLCATSRADTGTAKNIQYFGAGTRLSVL.

This clonotype occurred many times. The rearrangement joins TRBV3-1 to TRBJ2-2; D might be TRBD2 (5 bases). Deletions cut 0 bases from V and 5 bases from J, with 7 bases between. This CDR3 comprises 14 residues. Germline loops: CDR1 LGHDT, CDR2 YNNKEL (reference sequence). This CDR3 reads CASSQESGTGELFF. In DNA, the CDR3 is TGTGCCAGCAGCCAAGAATCGGGAACCGGGGAGCTGTTTTTT.

This clonotype was seen a few times. This chain joins TRBV5-6 and TRBJ2-3; possibly TRBD2 for D (6 bases). Trimming removed 2 bases from V and 4 bases from J, with 11 bases in between. The length of the CDR3 is 14 residues. The germline V gene encodes CDR1 SGHDT and CDR2 YYEEEE. Here the CDR3 reads CASSFALAPDTQYF. In DNA, the CDR3 is TGTGCCAGCAGCTTTGCCCTAGCGCCAGATACGCAGTATTTT.

The rearrangement links TRBV9 to TRBJ2-1; TRBD2 aligns across 7 bases. Germline CDR1 reads SGDLS; CDR2 reads YYNGEE. Unmatched junction bases numbered 6, after V lost 1 base and J lost 5 bases. The CDR3 extends over 15 amino acids. CDR3 residues: CASSVWGGPDNEQFF. The CDR3 bases are TGTGCCAGCAGCGTATGGGGAGGGCCTGACAATGAGCAGTTCTTC.

This clonotype was seen ten or more times. The chain carries TRBV7-9 and TRBJ1-4; D is perhaps TRBD1 (6 bases). Trimming took 2 bases from V and 7 from J, leaving 14 bases between them. CDR1 is SEHNR, CDR2 FQNEAQ, per germline (reference sequence). The CDR3 sequence is 15 residues long. CDR3 region: CASSLFGEGGEKLFF. The CDR3 DNA reads as TGTGCCAGCAGCTTATTCGGCGAAGGGGGTGAAAAACTGTTTTTT.

This clonotype was detected many times. The gene calls are TRBV7-2 and TRBJ1-2, with no clear D. The CDR3 consists of 12 residues. The V gene's germline CDR1 is SGHTA and CDR2 FQGNSA. V gave up 6 bases and J gave up 7 bases, with 12 bases separating them. In DNA form, the CDR3 reads TGTGCCAGCAGTACCAATAGAGGTGGCTACACCTTC. Amino acid sequence: CASSTNRGGYTF.

Many counts were recorded for this clonotype. V and J are TRBV20-1 and TRBJ2-7; D might be TRBD1 (5 bases). CDR1 is DFQATT, CDR2 SNEGSKA, per germline (reference sequence). The CDR3 is 12 residues long. V lost 6 bases, J lost 1 base, and 10 bases lay in between. The CDR3 region has the DNA TGCAGTGCGCAGACAGCGTCCTACGAGCAGTACTTC. Protein product: CSAQTASYEQYF.

For this clonotype: One end of the junction does not line up with germline, which may come from a read error. The chain couples TRBV18 to TRBJ2-4, with D perhaps matching TRBD1 (6 bases). The germline V gene has CDR1 KGHSH and CDR2 LQKENI. The CDR3 consists of 14 residues. CDR3 residues: CASSPGTPGDIQHF. The CDR3 DNA sequence: TGTGCCAGCTCACCCGGGACCCCAGGGGACATTCAGCACTTC.

The chain has TRBV10-3 and TRBJ1-2, with D tentatively TRBD1 (6 bases). There are 13 residues in the CDR3. From germline, CDR1 is ENHRY and CDR2 SYGVKD. V lost 5 bases and J lost 2, with 9 bases in between. CDR3 DNA sequence: TGTGCCATCAGTAACGACAGGAACTATGGCTACACCTTC. This sequence encodes CAISNDRNYGYTF.

This clonotype showed up just a few times. J is TRBJ2-2 and V is TRBV18, with 8 bases matching TRBD2. The CDR3 has 18 amino acids. Looked up from germline, CDR1 is KGHSH and CDR2 is LQKENI. The junction had 12 bases not matched to a gene; V was cut back by 2 bases and J by 4 bases. The CDR3 sequence: CASSPLKTGTSGTGELFF. In DNA, the CDR3 is TGTGCCAGCTCACCATTGAAGACCGGTACTAGCGGCACCGGGGAGCTGTTTTTT.

The V and J genes are TRBV3-1 and TRBJ2-3, with TRBD2 as a possible D gene (7 bases). The V end lost 0 bases, the J end lost 3 bases, and 16 bases lay between the germline ends. Looked up from germline, CDR1 is LGHDT and CDR2 is YNNKEL (reference sequence). This CDR3 has 17 amino acids. The CDR3 nucleotides read TGTGCCAGCAGCCAAGATAGGGGGGGTTCTCAAACAGATACGCAGTATTTT. Translating gives CASSQDRGGSQTDTQYF.

The sample holds a few counts of this clonotype. The CDR3 reads CASSPGLEGTLYTQYF. The CDR3 DNA follows: TGTGCCAGCAGCCCGGGACTAGAGGGGACTTTGTATACGCAGTATTTT. V usage is TRBV9 and J usage is TRBJ2-3; 8 bases match TRBD2. The CDR3 spans 16 residues. The V segment lost 4 bases and the J segment 7 bases; nucleotides outside the gene matches: 14. Germline values: CDR1 SGDLS, CDR2 YYNGEE.

This clonotype was picked up a small number of times. The chain combines TRBV5-4 with TRBJ2-1; possible D gene TRBD1, 6 bases. The CDR3 is made up of 19 amino acids. The V gene lost 3 bases and the J gene lost 9 bases, with 31 bases spanning the gap. Per germline, CDR1 SGHNT and CDR2 YYREEE (reference sequence). CDR3 DNA sequence: TGTGCCAGCAGCTCGTTCGTGTTACAGGTACAGGGAACTGAGAGTGAGCAGTTCTTC. Translation: CASSSFVLQVQGTESEQFF.

There are a few counts of this clonotype. The chain is built from TRBV6-1 and TRBJ2-3; 11 nucleotides align to TRBD2. The V and J ends lost 6 bases and 0 bases, in that order; junction bases with no gene match: 11. This CDR3 region has 18 residues. CDR1 and CDR2 (germline): MNHNS, SASEGT. The CDR3, as DNA: TGTGCCAGCAGGCCCGGGGGGCTAGCGGGGGGCAGCACAGATACGCAGTATTTT. Translated: CASRPGGLAGGSTDTQYF.

This clonotype was picked up many times. This chain's CDR3 is CASSLVLAGVTYNEQFF. For the CDR3, the DNA is TGTGCCAGCAGTTTGGTGTTAGCGGGAGTAACTTACAATGAGCAGTTCTTC. The V gene is TRBV12-3 or TRBV12-4, the J gene TRBJ2-1, with TRBD2 matching over 9 bases. This CDR3 region has 17 residues. V shed 3 bases, J shed 4 bases, and the junction held 10 bases outside the gene matches.

This clonotype was seen repeatedly, ten times or more. A read error may account for a junction end that differs from germline. J is TRBJ2-7 and V is TRBV5-1; 10 bases map to TRBD1. The CDR3 extends over 14 amino acids. The germline CDR1 and CDR2 sequences are SGHRS and YFSETQ. The CDR3 DNA sequence: TGTGCCAGCAGCTTCGGGACAGGGGCCTACGAGCAGTACTTC. Protein sequence: CASSFGTGAYEQYF.

The chain recombines TRBV10-3 with TRBJ2-7; no clear D gene. CDR1 and CDR2 from the germline V gene are ENHRY and SYGVKD. There are 12 residues in the CDR3. V was shortened by 4 bases and J by 4 bases, with 8 bases between the two germline ends. The CDR3 sequence: CAISADVYEQYF. DNA of the CDR3: TGTGCCATCAGTGCGGATGTGTACGAGCAGTACTTC.

CDR3 sequence reads: CASSYSLGRSRDEQFF. DNA of the CDR3: TGTGCCAGCAGTTACTCTCTAGGTCGGTCACGCGATGAGCAGTTCTTC. The rearrangement joins TRBV6-2 or TRBV6-3 to TRBJ2-1; D is uncertain. The V gene's germline CDR1 is MNHEY and CDR2 SVGEGT. V lost 0 bases and J lost 8, with 17 bases in between. The CDR3 length is 16 residues.

This clonotype was seen a handful of times. CDR3 in amino acids: CASRRTGSLETQYF. CDR3 DNA sequence: TGTGCCAGCAGGCGGACAGGATCTCTTGAGACCCAGTACTTC. The chain is built from TRBV2 and TRBJ2-5, with 7 bases identical to TRBD1. The J segment lost 5 bases and the V segment lost 6 bases, leaving 9 bases of the junction unmatched. The CDR3 is 14 amino acids. In germline, CDR1 is SNHLY, CDR2 FYNNEI.

This clonotype appeared a few times. One junction end does not reproduce the germline sequence, and a read error may be involved. CDR3 coding DNA: TGTGCCAGCAGTCCGACTAGCGGGAGGGCCAACTTC. Its translation is CASSPTSGRANF. The gene calls are TRBV12-3 or TRBV12-4 and TRBJ2-7; 14 positions agree with TRBD2. This CDR3 spans 12 amino acids.

This clonotype was recorded many times. The J gene is TRBJ2-1, the V gene TRBV21-1; the D call TRBD2 from the table was never checked on the DNA. TRBV21-1 is shown as a pseudogene. The CDR3 has 18 residues. The CDR3 here is CASSKWYPVRIAYNEQFF. As DNA, the CDR3 is TGTGCCAGCAGCAAATGGTATCCAGTCCGTATCGCCTACAATGAGCAGTTCTTC.

This chain joins TRBV9 and TRBJ1-6; no firm D call. The germline V gene encodes CDR1 SGDLS and CDR2 YYNGEE. The length of the CDR3 is 16 residues. V was pared by 0 bases and J by 0 bases, with 7 bases between. The CDR3 sequence is CASSVGEFSYNSPLHF. Here the CDR3 DNA reads TGTGCCAGCAGCGTAGGGGAGTTCTCCTATAATTCACCCCTCCACTTT.

This clonotype was detected ten times or more. The chain employs TRBV25-1 and TRBJ2-1; perhaps TRBD1 as D (5 bases). Trimming stripped 6 bases from V and 13 bases from J, with 13 bases between. The CDR3 loop spans 11 amino acids. Germline V gene data show CDR1 as MGHDK and CDR2 as SYGVNS. CDR3: CASSVDSEQFF. CDR3 nucleotide sequence: TGTGCCAGCAGCGTCGACAGTGAACAGTTCTTC.

This clonotype appeared a few times. This chain connects TRBV12-3 or TRBV12-4 to TRBJ2-1; the match to TRBD1 covers 11 bases. With V trimmed by 6 bases and J by 7 bases, 5 bases remained unmatched. This CDR3 is built from 14 residues. CDR3 residues: CASRPGQGGNEQFF. CDR3 nucleotide sequence: TGTGCCAGCAGACCGGGACAGGGGGGTAATGAGCAGTTCTTC.

The sample holds a few counts of this clonotype. The V call is TRBV2, the J call TRBJ2-1, with TRBD2 matching over 8 bases. The CDR3 length is 15 residues. Trimming removed 6 bases from V and 0 bases from J; junction bases left unmatched: 4. Germline V gene sequence: CDR1 SNHLY, CDR2 FYNNEI. Here the CDR3 reads CASRAGVVSYNEQFF. The CDR3 region has the DNA TGTGCCAGCAGAGCGGGGGTAGTCTCCTACAATGAGCAGTTCTTC.